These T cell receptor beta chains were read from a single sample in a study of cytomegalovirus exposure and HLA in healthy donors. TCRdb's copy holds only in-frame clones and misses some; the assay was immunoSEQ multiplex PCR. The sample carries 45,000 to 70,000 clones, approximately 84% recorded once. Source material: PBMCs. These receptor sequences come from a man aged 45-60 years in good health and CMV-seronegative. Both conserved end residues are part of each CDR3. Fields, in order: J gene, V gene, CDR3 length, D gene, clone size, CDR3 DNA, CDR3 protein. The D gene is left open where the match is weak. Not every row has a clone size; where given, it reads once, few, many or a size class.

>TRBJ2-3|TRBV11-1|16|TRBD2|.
TGTGCCAGCAGCTTCCTAGCGGGGGGTTTATCAGATACGCAGTATTTT
CASSFLAGGLSDTQYF
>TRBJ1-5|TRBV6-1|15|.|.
TGTGCCATCCAGCGTCTATTCGGTACCAGTCAGCCCCAGCATTTT
CAIQRLFGTSQPQHF
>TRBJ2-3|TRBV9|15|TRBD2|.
TGTGCCAGCAGCGATCGACTAGCGGGGGGGGATACGCAGTATTTT
CASSDRLAGGDTQYF
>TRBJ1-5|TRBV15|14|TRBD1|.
TGTGCCACCAGCCGGGGACAGGCACATCAGCCCCAGCATTTT
CATSRGQAHQPQHF
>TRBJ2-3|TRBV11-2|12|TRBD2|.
TGTGCCAGCAGCTCGTCCACTAGCGCGCAGTATTTT
CASSSSTSAQYF
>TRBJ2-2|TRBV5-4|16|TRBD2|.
TGTGCCAGCAGCCCGGGGACTAGCTGGAGCACCGGGGAGCTGTTTTTT
CASSPGTSWSTGELFF
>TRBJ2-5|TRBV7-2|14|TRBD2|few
TGTGCCAGCAGCGTCTCTAGCGGCCAAGAGACCCAGTACTTC
CASSVSSGQETQYF
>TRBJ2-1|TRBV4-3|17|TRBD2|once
TGCGCCAGCAGCCAAGATCCTAGCGGGGGGGCAGTACGTGAGCAGTTCTTC
CASSQDPSGGAVREQFF
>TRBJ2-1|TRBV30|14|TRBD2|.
TGTGCCTCGACTAGCGGGGGGGCCCGGAATGAGCAGTTCTTC
CASTSGGARNEQFF
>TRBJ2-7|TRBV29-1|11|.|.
TGCAGCGCGTTGCGGGGTACCGAGCAGTACTTC
CSALRGTEQYF
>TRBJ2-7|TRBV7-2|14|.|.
TGTGCCAGCAGACGGGGGTTAAGCTCCTACGAGCAGTACTTC
CASRRGLSSYEQYF
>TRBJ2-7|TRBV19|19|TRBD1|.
TGTGCCAGTAGTATGAGAACTTCGGGACAGCGAAAGACATCCTACGAGCAGTACTTC
CASSMRTSGQRKTSYEQYF
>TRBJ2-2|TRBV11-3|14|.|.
TGTGCCAGCAGCTGGGGGGGCAACACCGGGGAGCTGTTTTTT
CASSWGGNTGELFF
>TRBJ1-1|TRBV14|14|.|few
TGTGCCAGCAGCCATAGTGGGCCGAACACTGAAGCTTTCTTT
CASSHSGPNTEAFF
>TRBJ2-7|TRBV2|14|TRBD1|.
TGTGCCAGCAGTGCCCGGGACAGATTCTACGAGCAGTACTTC
CASSARDRFYEQYF
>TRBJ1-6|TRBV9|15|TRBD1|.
TGTGCCAGCAGCGTGGAGGGGGCTGCTAATTCACCCCTCCACTTT
CASSVEGAANSPLHF
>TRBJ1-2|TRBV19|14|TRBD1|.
TGTGCCAGTAGTATAGGTCCGGGACAGCGTGGCTACACCTTC
CASSIGPGQRGYTF
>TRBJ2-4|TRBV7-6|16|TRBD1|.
TGTGCCAGCAGCTTGACAGGGGGCTTATCCAAAAACATTCAGTACTTC
CASSLTGGLSKNIQYF
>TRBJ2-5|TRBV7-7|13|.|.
TGTGCCAGCAGCGCGGGGAGTTTCGAGACCCAGTACTTC
CASSAGSFETQYF
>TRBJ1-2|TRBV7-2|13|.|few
TGTGCCAGCAGCCCCCGGACAGAATATGGCTACACCTTC
CASSPRTEYGYTF
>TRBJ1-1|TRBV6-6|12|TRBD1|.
TGTGCCAGCAGCCGGACAGGGGTTGAAGCTTTCTTT
CASSRTGVEAFF
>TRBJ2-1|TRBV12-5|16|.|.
TGTGCTAGTGGTTTACAGGGTTTCTCGTCCGGGAATGAGCAGTTCTTC
CASGLQGFSSGNEQFF
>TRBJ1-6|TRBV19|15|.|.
TGTGCCAGTAGTACCGCGAGAGTCAGGAATTCACCCCTCCACTTT
CASSTARVRNSPLHF
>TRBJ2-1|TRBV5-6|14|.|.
TGTGCCAGCAGCATCAGGGGTCGGTACCATGAGCAGTTCTTC
CASSIRGRYHEQFF
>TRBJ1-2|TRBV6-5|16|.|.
TGTGCCAGCAGTTACTCGGTCGGCAGGCCAGACTATGGCTACACCTTC
CASSYSVGRPDYGYTF
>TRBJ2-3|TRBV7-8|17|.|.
TGTGCCAGCAGCTCTCACGGGCGGGGGCCCCGCACAGATACGCAGTATTTT
CASSSHGRGPRTDTQYF
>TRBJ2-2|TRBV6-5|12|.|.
TGTGCCAGCAGCTCAGATTCCGGGGAGCTGTTTTTT
CASSSDSGELFF
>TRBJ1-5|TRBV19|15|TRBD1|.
TGTGCCAGTAGTATAAGGACAGGGGGAAAACAGCCCCAGCATTTT
CASSIRTGGKQPQHF
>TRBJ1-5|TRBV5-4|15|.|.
TGTGCCAGCAGCTCCGGGGGGGGCTTCGATCAGCCCCAGCATTTT
CASSSGGGFDQPQHF
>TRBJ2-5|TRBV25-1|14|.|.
TGTGCCAGCAGTGAATTCGGGTCAGCCCAGACCCAGTACTTC
CASSEFGSAQTQYF
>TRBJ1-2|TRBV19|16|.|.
TGTGCCAGTAGTAACGATCGATCCAGGGTCTTCTATGGCTACACCTTC
CASSNDRSRVFYGYTF
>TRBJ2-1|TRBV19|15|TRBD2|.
TGTGCCAGTAGTATGGTGCGGGGGGAGTACAATGAGCAGTTCTTC
CASSMVRGEYNEQFF
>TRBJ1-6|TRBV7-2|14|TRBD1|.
TGTGCCAGCCTCCGGGACAGTTTAAATTCACCCCTCCACTTT
CASLRDSLNSPLHF
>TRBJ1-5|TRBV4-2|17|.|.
TGTGCCAGCAGCCTGAGGCCTCAGGACGGACTCAATCAGCCCCAGCATTTT
CASSLRPQDGLNQPQHF
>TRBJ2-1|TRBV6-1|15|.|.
TGTGCCAGCAGTGACCTGTTGAGCTCCTACAATGAGCAGTTCTTC
CASSDLLSSYNEQFF
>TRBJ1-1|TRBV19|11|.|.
TGTGCCAGTAGTATCTTGGGCTCGGCTTTCTTT
CASSILGSAFF
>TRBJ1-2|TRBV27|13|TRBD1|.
TGTGCCAGCAGGGGACAGGGGCGGTATGGCTACACCTTC
CASRGQGRYGYTF
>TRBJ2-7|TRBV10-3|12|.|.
TGTGCCATCCGGGACAATGCTGTCGAGCAGTACTTC
CAIRDNAVEQYF
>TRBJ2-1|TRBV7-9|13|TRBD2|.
TGTGCCAGCAGTCTAGCGGGGGGGCCTGCGCAGTTCTTC
CASSLAGGPAQFF
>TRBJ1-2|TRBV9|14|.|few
TGTGCCAGCAGCGCCCCCCCCATCGCAGGCGTCTACACCTTC
CASSAPPIAGVYTF
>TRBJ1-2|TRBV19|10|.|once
TGTGCCAGTAAGAGCTATGGCTACACCTTC
CASKSYGYTF
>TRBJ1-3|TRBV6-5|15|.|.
TGTGCCAGCAGTTATCAGGCCAACTCTGGAAACACCATATATTTT
CASSYQANSGNTIYF
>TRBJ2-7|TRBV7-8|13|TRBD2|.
TGTGCCAGCATGGCTAGCGGGGACTACGAGCAGTACTTC
CASMASGDYEQYF
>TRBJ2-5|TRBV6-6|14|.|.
TGTGCCAGCAGCAGACTAGAGTGGGCCACGGCCCAGTACTTC
CASSRLEWATAQYF
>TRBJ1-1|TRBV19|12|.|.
TGTGCCAGTGACCGGGGGGGCACTGAAGCTTTCTTT
CASDRGGTEAFF
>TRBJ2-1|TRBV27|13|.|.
TGTGCCAGCAGTTTTGGTAGTCACAATGAGCAGTTCTTC
CASSFGSHNEQFF
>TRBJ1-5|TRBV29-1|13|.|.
TGCAGCGTTGGGGACATGAGCAATCAGCCCCAGCATTTT
CSVGDMSNQPQHF
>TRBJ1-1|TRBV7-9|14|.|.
TGTGCCAGCAGCTTACAGGGCGGAGATACTGAAGCTTTCTTT
CASSLQGGDTEAFF
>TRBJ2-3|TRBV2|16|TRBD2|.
TGTGCCAGCAGAGACGGACTAGCGGGACGCACAGATACGCAGTATTTT
CASRDGLAGRTDTQYF
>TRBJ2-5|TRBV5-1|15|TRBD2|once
TGCGCCAGCAGCTTACTAGCGGGGGGGCAAGAGACCCAGTACTTC
CASSLLAGGQETQYF
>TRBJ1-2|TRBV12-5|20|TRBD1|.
TGTGCTAGTGGCCTTGAACGCCTGGGACAGGGGGAGATTAGGAGCTATGGCTACACCTTC
CASGLERLGQGEIRSYGYTF
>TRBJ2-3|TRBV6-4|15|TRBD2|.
TGTGCCAGCAGTGACTCCAGCGGGGGGCCAGATACGCAGTATTTT
CASSDSSGGPDTQYF